The 30 T cell receptor beta chains presented below share a single source sample, sequenced in a study of cytomegalovirus exposure and HLA in healthy donors. PCR involved 60 Vbeta and 13 Jbeta primers. Sequencing used immunoSEQ multiplex PCR; TCRdb keeps in-frame clones, though not all of them. The sample holds 120,000 to 150,000 clones, roughly three quarters seen once. Sequences were obtained from PBMCs. All receptors derive from a man between 18 and 29 years old in good health and CMV-seronegative.

The chain uses TRBV5-1 and TRBJ2-3; TRBD1 matches at 9 bases. The CDR3 runs 15 residues. From germline, CDR1 is SGHRS and CDR2 YFSETQ. Trimming cost V 0 bases and J 3 bases; bases outside gene matches: 2. The chain's CDR3 is CASSLGQGGTDTQYF. CDR3 nucleotides: TGCGCCAGCAGCTTGGGACAGGGGGGGACAGATACGCAGTATTTT. Combining the CDR3 with reference TRBV5-1 and TRBJ2-3 gives the whole variable domain KAGVTQTPRYLIKTRGQQVTLSCSPISGHRSVSWYQQTPGQGLQFLFEYFSETQRNKGNFPGRFSGRQFSNSRSEMNVSTLELGDSALYLCASSLGQGGTDTQYFGPGTRLTVL.

The CDR3 DNA follows: TGTGCCAGCAGGAAAGTACAGGGGCGCTACGAGCAGTACTTC. The encoded protein is CASRKVQGRYEQYF. The chain uses TRBV11-2 and TRBJ2-7; 7 positions agree with TRBD1. V dropped 6 bases and J dropped 3; count of bases not matched to a gene: 8. Germline V gene data show CDR1 as SGHAT and CDR2 as FQNNGV. This CDR3 has 14 residues.

The chain couples TRBV7-9 to TRBJ1-1; perhaps TRBD1 as D (6 bases). V lost 2 bases and J 4 bases, leaving 14 bases between the germline ends. The CDR3 runs 15 residues. The germline CDR1 and CDR2 sequences are SEHNR and FQNEAQ (reference sequence). The CDR3 nucleotides are TGTGCCAGCAGCTTATACGGTGCAGGGGTCACTGAAGCTTTCTTT. Encoded protein: CASSLYGAGVTEAFF.

The chain has TRBV7-6 and TRBJ1-1, with D possibly being TRBD1 (5 bases). V shed 5 bases and J shed 1 base, with 11 bases lying between them. Germline assignment: CDR1 SGHVS and CDR2 FNYEAQ. CDR3 length: 14 amino acids. CDR3 sequence: CASSRRDWNTEAFF. The DNA of the CDR3 is TGTGCCAGCAGCCGGAGGGACTGGAACACTGAAGCTTTCTTT. The full variable domain, its missing parts supplied by reference TRBV7-6 and TRBJ1-1, is GAGVSQSPRYKVTKRGQDVALRCDPISGHVSLYWYRQALGQGPEFLTYFNYEAQQDKSGLPNDRFSAERPEGSISTLTIQRTEQRDSAMYRCASSRRDWNTEAFFGQGTRLTVV.

The chain joins TRBV19 to TRBJ2-1; possible D gene TRBD2, 5 bases. CDR1 and CDR2 from the germline V gene are LNHDA and SQIVND (reference sequence). The V end was cut by 5 bases, the J end by 2 bases, with 7 bases between. The CDR3 length is 13 residues. CDR3 residues: CASSDGAYNEQFF. Written as DNA, the CDR3 is TGTGCCAGTAGTGACGGGGCCTACAATGAGCAGTTCTTC.

The chain joins TRBV6-5 to TRBJ1-2, with D tentatively TRBD1 (5 bases). Germline V gene lookup returns CDR1 MNHEY and CDR2 SVGAGI. The CDR3 contains 16 residues. The germline V and J ends were trimmed by 0 bases and 6 bases, with 17 bases remaining between them. CDR3 protein: CASSYSWDGGKDGYTF. The CDR3 nucleotides are TGTGCCAGCAGTTACTCTTGGGACGGGGGAAAGGATGGCTACACCTTC.

V is TRBV19 and J is TRBJ2-1; TRBD2 matches 9 bases. There are 14 residues in the CDR3. Losses at the gene ends were 4 bases for V and 7 bases for J; bases not matched to a gene: 5. Germline CDR1 LNHDA, CDR2 SQIVND (reference sequence). Here the CDR3 reads CASSSGGAWNEQFF. For the CDR3, the DNA is TGTGCCAGTAGTAGCGGGGGGGCCTGGAATGAGCAGTTCTTC. The whole variable domain, filled in from reference TRBV19 and TRBJ2-1, reads DGGITQSPKYLFRKEGQNVTLSCEQNLNHDAMYWYRQDPGQGLRLIYYSQIVNDFQKGDIAEGYSVSREKKESFPLTVTSAQKNPTAFYLCASSSGGAWNEQFFGPGTRLTVL.

V and J are TRBV5-1 and TRBJ1-2; the D is unclear. Looked up from germline, CDR1 is SGHRS and CDR2 is YFSETQ. V was shortened by 1 base and J by 6 bases, with 10 bases between the two germline ends. The CDR3 length is 13 residues. CDR3 bases: TGCGCCAGCAGCTTGTCCGTGGTAGATGGCTACACCTTC. Translating gives CASSLSVVDGYTF.

A single count supports this clone. The CDR3 region has the DNA TGCAGCGTTCCCTCCCAGAGGCGGGACAGGGCGACAGATACGCAGTATTTT. Its translation is CSVPSQRRDRATDTQYF. This chain connects TRBV29-1 to TRBJ2-3, with 9 bases identical to TRBD1. The CDR3 runs to 17 residues. V dropped 5 bases and J dropped 3; count of bases not matched to a gene: 15. The germline V gene has CDR1 SQVTM and CDR2 ANQGSEA.

This sequence joins TRBV27 and TRBJ1-6, with 7 bases lining up with TRBD1. Germline V gives CDR1 MNHEY, CDR2 SMNVEV (reference sequence). The V gene end was trimmed by 0 bases and the J gene end by 6 bases; junction bases not matched to a gene: 5. The CDR3 is 16 amino acids. CDR3 in DNA: TGTGCCAGCAGTTTATCGGGGGGACAGAGTAATTCACCCCTCCACTTT. Encoded protein: CASSLSGGQSNSPLHF.

With respect to this clone: Other DNA sequences in this sample translate to the same CDR3. J is TRBJ2-5 and V is TRBV5-1; D might be TRBD1 (7 bases). From germline, CDR1 is SGHRS and CDR2 YFSETQ. Trimming left V 0 bases short and J 4 bases short, with 10 bases between. The CDR3 sequence is 14 residues long. CDR3: CASSLGQGGETQYF. CDR3 in DNA: TGCGCCAGCAGCTTGGGACAGGGAGGAGAGACCCAGTACTTC.

This chain joins TRBV29-1 and TRBJ2-3; D is undetermined. The CDR3 is 14 residues long. The V gene lost 0 bases and the J gene lost 0 bases, with 7 bases spanning the gap. Germline-derived CDR1 and CDR2 are SQVTM and ANQGSEA. CDR3 residues: CSVEDWASTDTQYF. The CDR3 bases are TGCAGCGTTGAAGATTGGGCTAGCACAGATACGCAGTATTTT.

This chain uses TRBV5-8 with TRBJ1-2; D is ambiguous. CDR3 size: 15 residues. Germline lookup yields CDR1 SGHTS and CDR2 YDEGEE. V was pared by 3 bases and J by 4 bases, with 16 bases between. This chain's CDR3 is CASSSLAKDFYGYTF. CDR3 sequence (DNA): TGTGCCAGCAGCTCCCTCGCGAAGGACTTCTATGGCTACACCTTC.

The rearrangement joins TRBV2 to TRBJ1-1; 7 nucleotides match TRBD1. V was pared by 1 base and J by 7 bases, with 6 bases of the junction left unmatched. Germline V gene lookup returns CDR1 SNHLY and CDR2 FYNNEI. This CDR3 has 14 amino acids. As DNA, the CDR3 is TGTGCCAGCAGTGAAGGACAGGGTAATTGTGAAGCTTTCTTT. Protein product: CASSEGQGNCEAFF.

This clone was counted many times. The chain has TRBV27 and TRBJ1-1; 7 positions match TRBD1. CDR3 size: 16 residues. V shed 9 bases and J 3 bases; nucleotides not matched to a gene: 16. Germline V gene lookup returns CDR1 MNHEY and CDR2 SMNVEV (reference sequence). CDR3 nucleotides: TGTGCCAGACCGCCACGACACAGGGGCTCCCACACTGAAGCTTTCTTT. It specifies CARPPRHRGSHTEAFF.

J is TRBJ2-2 and V is TRBV6-5; maybe TRBD1 (5 bases). The CDR3 length is 14 residues. Germline CDR1 reads MNHEY; CDR2 reads SVGAGI. Trimming removed 2 bases from V and 6 bases from J, with 10 bases in between. The CDR3 DNA sequence: TGTGCCAGCAGTTACAGGCAGGGATCCGGGGAGCTGTTTTTT. Its protein is CASSYRQGSGELFF.

This chain connects TRBV6-5 to TRBJ1-3; 9 bases map to TRBD1. V dropped 6 bases and J dropped 0; count of bases not matched to a gene: 3. This CDR3 has 15 residues. CDR1 MNHEY and CDR2 SVGAGI come from the germline V gene. CDR3 loop: CASRKTGGSGNTIYF. The CDR3 DNA sequence: TGTGCCAGCAGAAAGACAGGGGGCTCTGGAAACACCATATATTTT.

This rearrangement joins TRBV4-2 to TRBJ1-5; a weak D match, TRBD1 (5 bases). CDR1 is LGHNA and CDR2 is YNFKEQ in the germline V gene. The CDR3 loop spans 16 amino acids. V lost 0 bases and J lost 3, with 12 bases in between. CDR3 sequence reads: CASSQEETANNQPQHF. Here the CDR3 DNA reads TGTGCCAGCAGCCAAGAAGAGACAGCGAACAATCAGCCCCAGCATTTT.

The CDR3 region is CASSKNGDSRSYEQYF. CDR3 DNA: TGTGCCAGCAGCAAAAATGGGGACAGCCGCTCCTACGAGCAGTACTTC. This chain uses TRBV21-1 with TRBJ2-7; the table's D gene call, TRBD1, was not cross checked with the DNA. TRBV21-1 is a pseudogene locus. The CDR3 contains 16 residues.

This chain connects TRBV19 to TRBJ2-1; D gene ambiguous. The CDR3 is 15 amino acids. Germline loops: CDR1 LNHDA, CDR2 SQIVND (reference sequence). V lost 5 bases and J lost 0, with 11 bases in between. CDR3 sequence (DNA): TGTGCCAGTAGTGGCAGTGAATACTCCTACAATGAGCAGTTCTTC. Translation: CASSGSEYSYNEQFF.

As regards this clone: At one of its ends the junction is not consistent with the germline gene, which may arise from a read error. V usage is TRBV6-1 and J usage is TRBJ1-2; 12 nucleotides align to TRBD1. This CDR3 is built from 18 residues. Germline V gene data show CDR1 as MNHNS and CDR2 as SASEGT. The CDR3 DNA reads TGTGCCAGCAGGGAAGGGACAGGGGGCTTCGGTGCTAACTATGGCTACACCTTC. Protein: CASREGTGGFGANYGYTF.

The V call is TRBV7-9, the J call TRBJ2-3; D possibly corresponds to TRBD1 (6 bases). The ends were cut back, 6 bases at V and 6 bases at J, with 25 bases in the middle. Germline V gene data show CDR1 as SEHNR and CDR2 as FQNEAQ (reference sequence). This CDR3 contains 17 residues. The CDR3 DNA reads as TGTGCCAGCAGAGCTAACGGACAGCCTGAATTAGTGGATACGCAGTATTTT. This gives the protein CASRANGQPELVDTQYF.

Regarding this clone: This CDR3 is also generated by other DNA sequences in the sample. This chain links TRBV4-3 with TRBJ2-1; the D gene is possibly TRBD2 (6 bases). This CDR3 comprises 13 residues. The germline V gene has CDR1 LGHNA and CDR2 YSLEER. Trimming shortened V by 3 bases and J by 4 bases, and 7 bases separated the two germline ends. In nucleotides, the CDR3 is TGCGCCAGCAGCCAGGGACTTTACAATGAGCAGTTCTTC. This codes for CASSQGLYNEQFF.

The J gene is TRBJ2-4, the V gene TRBV2; perhaps TRBD1 as D (6 bases). Germline CDR1 and CDR2: SNHLY and FYNNEI. The length of the CDR3 is 16 residues. V lost 10 bases and J lost 0, with 19 bases in between. The CDR3 bases are TGTGCCACCATCAGGGGTTCGGGGCTAGCCAAAAACATTCAGTACTTC. This sequence encodes CATIRGSGLAKNIQYF. The whole variable domain, filled in from reference TRBV2 and TRBJ2-4, reads EPEVTQTPSHQVTQMGQEVILRCVPISNHLYFYWYRQILGQKVEFLVSFYNNEISEKSEIFDDQFSVERPDGSNFTLKIRSTKLEDSAMYFCATIRGSGLAKNIQYFGAGTRLSVL.

This chain links TRBV12-5 with TRBJ2-7; 9 positions agree with TRBD1. V gave up 7 bases and J gave up 3 bases; unmatched junction bases: 7. Germline lookup yields CDR1 LGHNT and CDR2 FRNRAP. This CDR3 is 14 amino acids long. CDR3 protein: CASASGTGSYEQYF. The DNA of the CDR3 is TGTGCTAGTGCTTCCGGGACAGGGAGCTACGAGCAGTACTTC.

J is TRBJ1-6 and V is TRBV10-3; D unclear. Trimming left V 1 base short and J 3 bases short, with 7 bases between. The germline gives CDR1 ENHRY, CDR2 SYGVKD. This CDR3 comprises 15 residues. The CDR3 protein is CAISEYHSYNSPLHF. Written as DNA, the CDR3 is TGTGCCATCAGTGAGTATCACAGCTATAATTCACCCCTCCACTTT.

This clone was counted between two and nine times. The CDR3 nucleotides read TGTGCCAGCAGCCGAGGGGGCTCCTACAATGAGCAGTTCTTC. It codes for CASSRGGSYNEQFF. V and J are TRBV14 and TRBJ2-1; a weak D match, TRBD1 (6 bases). The CDR3 has 14 residues. Germline CDR1 reads SGHDN; CDR2 reads FVKESK. V was clipped by 4 bases and J by 0 bases, with 7 bases between them.

The chain is built from TRBV7-6 and TRBJ2-2, with TRBD1 matching 8 bases. Trimming took 5 bases from V and 5 from J; bases not matched to a gene: 4. Germline CDR1 is SGHVS and CDR2 is FNYEAQ. CDR3 length equals 14 residues. As DNA, the CDR3 is TGTGCCAGCAGCCGGACAGGGATAACCGGGGAGCTGTTTTTT. Amino acids: CASSRTGITGELFF.

This chain links TRBV15 with TRBJ1-2; 7 bases map to TRBD1. V dropped 1 base and J dropped 1; count of bases not matched to a gene: 6. Germline V gives CDR1 LNHNV, CDR2 YYDKDF (reference sequence). The CDR3 consists of 16 residues. CDR3 residues: CATSRGQGSVNYGYTF. In nucleotides, the CDR3 is TGTGCCACCAGCAGAGGACAGGGTTCGGTTAACTATGGCTACACCTTC.

This clone was picked up one time. The CDR3 DNA is TGTGCCAGCAGCCAACCGACCAGGGGGAATGAGCAGTACTTC. It codes for CASSQPTRGNEQYF. The gene calls are TRBV4-2 and TRBJ2-7, with 7 positions matching TRBD1. This CDR3 is built from 14 residues. Germline V CDR1 and CDR2: LGHNA, YNFKEQ. V was clipped by 2 bases and J by 7 bases; unmatched bases: 8.